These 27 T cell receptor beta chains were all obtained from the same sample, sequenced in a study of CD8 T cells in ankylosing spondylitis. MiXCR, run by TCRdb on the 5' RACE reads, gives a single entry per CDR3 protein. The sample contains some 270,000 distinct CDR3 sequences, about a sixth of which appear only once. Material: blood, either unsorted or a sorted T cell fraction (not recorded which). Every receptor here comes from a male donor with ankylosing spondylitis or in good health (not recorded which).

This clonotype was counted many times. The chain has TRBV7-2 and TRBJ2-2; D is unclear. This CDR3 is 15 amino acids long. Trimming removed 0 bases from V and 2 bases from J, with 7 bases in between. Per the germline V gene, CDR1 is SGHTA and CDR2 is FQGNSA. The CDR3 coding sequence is TGTGCCAGCAGCTTAGCCGGCTATAACACCGGGGAGCTGTTTTTT. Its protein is CASSLAGYNTGELFF.

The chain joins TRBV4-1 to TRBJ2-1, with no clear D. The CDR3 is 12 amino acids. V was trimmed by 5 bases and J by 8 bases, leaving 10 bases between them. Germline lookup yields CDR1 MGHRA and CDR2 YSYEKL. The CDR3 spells CASSEGFDEQFF. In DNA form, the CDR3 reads TGCGCCAGCAGCGAAGGATTCGATGAGCAGTTCTTC.

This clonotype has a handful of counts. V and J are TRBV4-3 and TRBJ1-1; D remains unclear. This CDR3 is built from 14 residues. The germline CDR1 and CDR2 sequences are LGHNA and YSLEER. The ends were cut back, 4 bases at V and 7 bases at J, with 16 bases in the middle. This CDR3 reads CASSLRRTGVEAFF. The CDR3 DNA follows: TGCGCCAGCAGCCTGAGAAGGACGGGAGTTGAAGCTTTCTTT.

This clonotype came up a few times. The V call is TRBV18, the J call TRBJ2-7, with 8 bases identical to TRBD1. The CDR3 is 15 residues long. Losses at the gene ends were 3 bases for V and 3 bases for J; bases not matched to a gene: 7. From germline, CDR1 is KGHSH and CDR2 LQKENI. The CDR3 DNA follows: TGTGCCAGCTCACCGCACGGACAGGGAGGCTACGAGCAGTACTTC. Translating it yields CASSPHGQGGYEQYF.

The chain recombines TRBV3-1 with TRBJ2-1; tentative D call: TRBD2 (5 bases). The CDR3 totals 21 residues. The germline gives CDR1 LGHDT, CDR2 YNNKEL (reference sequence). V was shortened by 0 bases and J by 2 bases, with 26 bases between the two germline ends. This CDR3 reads CASSQERQYGVPGVPYNEQFF. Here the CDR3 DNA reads TGTGCCAGCAGCCAAGAGAGGCAGTACGGGGTGCCTGGTGTTCCCTACAATGAGCAGTTCTTC.

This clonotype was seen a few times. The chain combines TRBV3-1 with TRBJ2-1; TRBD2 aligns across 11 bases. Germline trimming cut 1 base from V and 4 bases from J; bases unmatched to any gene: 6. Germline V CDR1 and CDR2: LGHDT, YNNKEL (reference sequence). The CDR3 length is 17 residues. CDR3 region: CASSQGTSGSPYNEQFF. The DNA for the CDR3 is TGTGCCAGCAGCCAAGGTACTAGCGGGAGCCCTTACAATGAGCAGTTCTTC.

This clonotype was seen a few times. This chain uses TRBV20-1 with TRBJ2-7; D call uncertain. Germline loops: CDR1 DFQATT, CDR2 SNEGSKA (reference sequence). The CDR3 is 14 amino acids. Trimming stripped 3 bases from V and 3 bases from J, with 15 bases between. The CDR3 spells CSARSQSTVYEQYF. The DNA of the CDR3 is TGCAGTGCTAGGAGCCAGAGTACTGTCTACGAGCAGTACTTC.

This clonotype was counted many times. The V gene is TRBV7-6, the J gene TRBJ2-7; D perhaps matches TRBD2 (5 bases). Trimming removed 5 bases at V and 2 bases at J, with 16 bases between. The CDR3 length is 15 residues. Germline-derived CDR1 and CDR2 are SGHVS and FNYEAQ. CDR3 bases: TGTGCCAGCAGCCTCAGAGCGGATTCGACCTACGAGCAGTACTTC. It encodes CASSLRADSTYEQYF. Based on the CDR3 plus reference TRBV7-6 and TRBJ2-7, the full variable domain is GAGVSQSPRYKVTKRGQDVALRCDPISGHVSLYWYRQALGQGPEFLTYFNYEAQQDKSGLPNDRFSAERPEGSISTLTIQRTEQRDSAMYRCASSLRADSTYEQYFGPGTRLTVT.

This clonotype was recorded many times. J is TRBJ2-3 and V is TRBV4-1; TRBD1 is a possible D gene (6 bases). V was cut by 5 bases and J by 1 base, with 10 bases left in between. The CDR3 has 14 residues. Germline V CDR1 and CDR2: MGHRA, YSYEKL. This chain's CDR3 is CASSSRQGTDTQYF. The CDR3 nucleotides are TGCGCCAGCAGCTCGCGACAGGGCACAGATACGCAGTATTTT.

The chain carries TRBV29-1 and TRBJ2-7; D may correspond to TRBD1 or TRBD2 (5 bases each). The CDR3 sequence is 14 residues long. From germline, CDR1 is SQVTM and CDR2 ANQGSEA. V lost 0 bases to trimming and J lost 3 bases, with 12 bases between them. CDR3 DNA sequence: TGCAGCGTTGAAGAAATGGGACGGAACTACGAGCAGTACTTC. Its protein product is CSVEEMGRNYEQYF.

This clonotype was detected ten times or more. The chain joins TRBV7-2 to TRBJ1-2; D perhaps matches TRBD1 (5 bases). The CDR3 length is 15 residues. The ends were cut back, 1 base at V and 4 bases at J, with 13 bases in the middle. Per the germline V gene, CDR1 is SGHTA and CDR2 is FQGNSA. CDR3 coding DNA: TGTGCCAGCAGCTTAGAAGTCGGGACGGTCTATGGCTACACCTTC. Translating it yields CASSLEVGTVYGYTF. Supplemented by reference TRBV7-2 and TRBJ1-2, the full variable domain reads GAGVSQSPSNKVTEKGKDVELRCDPISGHTALYWYRQSLGQGLEFLIYFQGNSAPDKSGLPSDRFSAERTGGSVSTLTIQRTQQEDSAVYLCASSLEVGTVYGYTFGSGTRLTVV.

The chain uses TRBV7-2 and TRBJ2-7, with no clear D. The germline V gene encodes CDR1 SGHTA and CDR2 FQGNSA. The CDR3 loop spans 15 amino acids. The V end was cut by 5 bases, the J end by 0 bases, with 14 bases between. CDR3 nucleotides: TGTGCCAGCAGCATCTATATGGGCTCCTCCTACGAGCAGTACTTC. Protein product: CASSIYMGSSYEQYF.

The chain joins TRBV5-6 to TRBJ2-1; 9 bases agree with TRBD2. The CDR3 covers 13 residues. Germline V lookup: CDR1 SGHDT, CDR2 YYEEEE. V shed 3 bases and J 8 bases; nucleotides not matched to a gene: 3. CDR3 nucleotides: TGTGCCAGCAGCTGGCGGGAGGGGGATGAGCAGTTCTTC. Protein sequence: CASSWREGDEQFF. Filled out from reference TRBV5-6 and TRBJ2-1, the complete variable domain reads DAGVTQSPTHLIKTRGQQVTLRCSPKSGHDTVSWYQQALGQGPQFIFQYYEEEERQRGNFPDRFSGHQFPNYSSELNVNALLLGDSALYLCASSWREGDEQFFGPGTRLTVL.

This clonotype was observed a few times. CDR3 in amino acids: CASNEQGIGTEAFF. CDR3 sequence (DNA): TGTGCCAGCAACGAACAGGGAATTGGGACTGAAGCTTTCTTT. The V call is TRBV27, the J call TRBJ1-1; tentative D call: TRBD1 (6 bases). This CDR3 has 14 residues. Trimming took off 7 bases at V and 5 bases at J, with 17 bases between the two ends. Germline CDR1 is MNHEY and CDR2 is SMNVEV (reference sequence).

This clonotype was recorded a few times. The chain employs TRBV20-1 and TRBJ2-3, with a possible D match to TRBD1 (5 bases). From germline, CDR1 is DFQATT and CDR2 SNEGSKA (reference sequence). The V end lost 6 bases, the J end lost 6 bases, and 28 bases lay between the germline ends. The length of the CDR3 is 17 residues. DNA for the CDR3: TGCAGTGCCATCCTCAGCCACAGGTCCTACCGATTGGATACGCAGTATTTT. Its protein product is CSAILSHRSYRLDTQYF.

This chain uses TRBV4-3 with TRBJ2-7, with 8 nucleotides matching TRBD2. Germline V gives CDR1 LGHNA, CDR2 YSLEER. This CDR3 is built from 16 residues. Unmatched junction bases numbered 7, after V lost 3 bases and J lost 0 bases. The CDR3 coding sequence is TGCGCCAGCAGCCAGTTAGGACTAGCCTCCTCCTACGAGCAGTACTTC. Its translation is CASSQLGLASSYEQYF.

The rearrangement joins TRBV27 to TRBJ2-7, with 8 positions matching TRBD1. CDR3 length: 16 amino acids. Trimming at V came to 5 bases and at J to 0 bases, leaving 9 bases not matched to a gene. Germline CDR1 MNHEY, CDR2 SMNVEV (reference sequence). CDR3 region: CASSPRQGFSSYEQYF. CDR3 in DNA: TGTGCCAGCAGTCCGCGACAGGGGTTTAGCTCCTACGAGCAGTACTTC.

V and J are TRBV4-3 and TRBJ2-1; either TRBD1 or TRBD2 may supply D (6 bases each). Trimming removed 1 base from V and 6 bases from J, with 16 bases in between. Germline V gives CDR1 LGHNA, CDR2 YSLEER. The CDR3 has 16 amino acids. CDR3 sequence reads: CASSQAMGAGPNEQFF. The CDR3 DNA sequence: TGCGCCAGCAGCCAAGCCATGGGGGCGGGACCCAATGAGCAGTTCTTC.

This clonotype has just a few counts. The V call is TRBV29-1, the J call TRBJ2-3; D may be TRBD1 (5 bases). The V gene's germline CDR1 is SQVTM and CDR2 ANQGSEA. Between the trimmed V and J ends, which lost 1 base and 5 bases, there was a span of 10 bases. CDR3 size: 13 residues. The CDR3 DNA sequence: TGCAGCGTTGAAGGGTACCAGGGAGATACGCAGTATTTT. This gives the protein CSVEGYQGDTQYF.

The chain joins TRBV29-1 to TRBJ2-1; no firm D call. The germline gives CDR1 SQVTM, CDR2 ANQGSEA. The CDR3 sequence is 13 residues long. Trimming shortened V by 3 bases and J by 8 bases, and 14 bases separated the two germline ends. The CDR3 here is CSVEFTSAYEQFF. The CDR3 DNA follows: TGCAGCGTTGAGTTTACCTCAGCCTATGAGCAGTTCTTC.

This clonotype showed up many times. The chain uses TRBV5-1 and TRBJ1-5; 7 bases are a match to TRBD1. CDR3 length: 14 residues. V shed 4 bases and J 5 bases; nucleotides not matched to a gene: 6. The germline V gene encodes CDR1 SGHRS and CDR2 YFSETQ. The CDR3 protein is CASSETGADQPQHF. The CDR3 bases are TGCGCCAGCAGCGAAACAGGGGCGGATCAGCCCCAGCATTTT.

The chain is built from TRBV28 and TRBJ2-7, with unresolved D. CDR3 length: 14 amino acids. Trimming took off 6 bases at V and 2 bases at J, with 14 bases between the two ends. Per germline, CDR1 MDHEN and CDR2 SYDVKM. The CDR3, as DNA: TGTGCCAGCAGCCCCCACACTTTGGCCTACGAGCAGTACTTC. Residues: CASSPHTLAYEQYF.

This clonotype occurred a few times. This CDR3 reads CASSLSVGPSAGYTF. CDR3 DNA sequence: TGTGCCAGCAGTTTATCGGTAGGCCCTTCGGCTGGCTACACCTTC. This chain links TRBV27 with TRBJ1-2; the D is unclear. The CDR3 consists of 15 residues. Between the trimmed V and J ends, which lost 0 bases and 7 bases, there was a span of 15 bases. Germline loops: CDR1 MNHEY, CDR2 SMNVEV (reference sequence).

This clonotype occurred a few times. CDR3 DNA: TGTGCCAGCAGTTTAGGAGAGGGAGAATGGGACATTCAGTACTTC. Translation: CASSLGEGEWDIQYF. This chain links TRBV12-3 or TRBV12-4 with TRBJ2-4; tentatively, D is TRBD2 (5 bases). The CDR3 sequence is 15 residues long. The V end lost 1 base, the J end lost 8 bases, and 15 bases lay between the germline ends.

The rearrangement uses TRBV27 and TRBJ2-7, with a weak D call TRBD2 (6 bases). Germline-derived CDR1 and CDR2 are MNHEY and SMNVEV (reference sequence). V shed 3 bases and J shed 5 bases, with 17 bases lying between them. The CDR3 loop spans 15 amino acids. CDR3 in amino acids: CASSLVGGPSHEQYF. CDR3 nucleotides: TGTGCCAGCAGTTTGGTCGGAGGGCCCTCTCACGAGCAGTACTTC.

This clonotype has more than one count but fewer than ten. As DNA, the CDR3 is TGTGCCACCAGCAGCACTATAGGTGATGAGCAGTTCTTC. Translation: CATSSTIGDEQFF. The chain recombines TRBV15 with TRBJ2-1; unclear D gene. CDR1 is LNHNV, CDR2 YYDKDF, per germline (reference sequence). V was clipped by 3 bases and J by 8 bases, with 11 bases between them. This CDR3 has 13 residues. The full variable domain, its missing parts supplied by reference TRBV15 and TRBJ2-1, is DAMVIQNPRYQVTQFGKPVTLSCSQTLNHNVMYWYQQKSSQAPKLLFHYYDKDFNNEADTPDNFQSRRPNTSFCFLDIRSPGLGDTAMYLCATSSTIGDEQFFGPGTRLTVL.

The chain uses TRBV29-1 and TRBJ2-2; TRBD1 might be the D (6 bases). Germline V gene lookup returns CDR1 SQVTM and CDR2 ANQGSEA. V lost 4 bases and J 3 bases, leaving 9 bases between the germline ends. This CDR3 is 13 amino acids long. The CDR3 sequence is CSVVKGDTGELFF. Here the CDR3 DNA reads TGCAGCGTTGTAAAGGGGGACACCGGGGAGCTGTTTTTT.